The 26 T cell receptor beta chains below were found in one sample sequenced in a study of OX40 agonist ivuxolimab in advanced cancers. Profiled with immunoSEQ multiplex PCR; TCRdb holds only in-frame clones, not every one. Counted here are 70,000 to 75,000 clones, about 85% occurring once; the ten biggest clones make up 1.1%. The sample in question was CD4+ or CD8+ T cells sorted from blood, obtained in a trial of the OX40 agonist ivuxolimab. The receptors were gathered from an adult with an advanced solid tumor such as melanoma, head and neck, liver or kidney cancer.

The chain uses TRBV6-5 and TRBJ1-2, with D tentatively TRBD1 (5 bases). The CDR3 totals 14 residues. Trimming stripped 7 bases from V and 3 bases from J, with 15 bases between. The germline V gene has CDR1 MNHEY and CDR2 SVGAGI. For the CDR3, the DNA is TGTGCCAGCACCACGACAGAGGAGGACTATGGCTACACCTTC. It yields the protein CASTTTEEDYGYTF.

This chain uses TRBV9 with TRBJ2-2, with TRBD2 identical over 11 bases. This CDR3 comprises 13 residues. CDR1 and CDR2 from the germline V gene are SGDLS and YYNGEE. J gave up 4 bases and V 7 bases, and 0 bases lay outside the gene matches. The CDR3 loop reads CASGLAGTGELFF. The CDR3 coding sequence is TGTGCCAGCGGACTAGCGGGCACCGGGGAGCTGTTTTTT.

The CDR3 region is CASSGRDRVSGELFF. The DNA of the CDR3 is TGCGCCAGCAGCGGCCGGGACAGGGTTTCCGGGGAGCTGTTTTTT. The chain couples TRBV5-1 to TRBJ2-2; 9 nucleotides agree with TRBD1. There are 15 residues in the CDR3. Germline CDR1 SGHRS, CDR2 YFSETQ. The V gene end was trimmed by 4 bases and the J gene end by 6 bases; junction bases not matched to a gene: 7.

For the CDR3, the DNA is TGTGCCAGCAGCTTGGAGGGGACTACCTACGAGCAGTACTTC. Its protein is CASSLEGTTYEQYF. The V gene is TRBV5-6, the J gene TRBJ2-7; TRBD2 agrees at 7 bases. Germline trimming cut 0 bases from V and 2 bases from J; bases unmatched to any gene: 2. From germline, CDR1 is SGHDT and CDR2 YYEEEE. This CDR3 has 14 residues.

The CDR3 bases are TGTGCCAGCAGCCTAGCCGGGGGGAACACCGGGGAGCTGTTTTTT. Protein: CASSLAGGNTGELFF. This chain joins TRBV5-5 and TRBJ2-2, with D maybe TRBD2 (6 bases). CDR1 is SGHKS and CDR2 is YYEKEE in the germline V gene (reference sequence). The CDR3 runs to 15 residues. The ends were cut back, 4 bases at V and 1 base at J, with 11 bases in the middle.

The chain links TRBV27 to TRBJ2-1, with 8 nucleotides matching TRBD2. The CDR3 loop spans 16 amino acids. Germline V gene sequence: CDR1 MNHEY, CDR2 SMNVEV (reference sequence). The V gene end was trimmed by 2 bases and the J gene end by 7 bases; junction bases not matched to a gene: 10. CDR3 DNA sequence: TGTGCCAGCAGTTTAGGTCCGGGAGGGCCGGGGAATGAGCAGTTCTTC. Protein: CASSLGPGGPGNEQFF.

V usage is TRBV10-2 and J usage is TRBJ2-1; 7 bases match TRBD2. V lost 3 bases, J lost 7 bases, and 12 bases stayed unmatched. The CDR3 runs to 16 residues. In germline, CDR1 is WSHSY, CDR2 SAAADI. CDR3 sequence (DNA): TGCGCCAGCAGTGAACAACCGGGACTAAATAGGAATGAGCAGTTCTTC. Protein product: CASSEQPGLNRNEQFF.

This sequence joins TRBV30 and TRBJ2-3; TRBD2 agrees at 7 bases. The CDR3 extends over 13 amino acids. V dropped 3 bases and J dropped 9; count of bases not matched to a gene: 9. Germline V lookup: CDR1 GTSNPN, CDR2 SVGIG (reference sequence). The CDR3 DNA is TGTGCCTGGAGGGGGCGGGAGCCCGGGACGCAGTATTTT. Its translation: CAWRGREPGTQYF. Variable domain in full (rest from reference TRBV30 and TRBJ2-3): SQTIHQWPATLVQPVGSPLSLECTVEGTSNPNLYWYRQAAGRGLQLLFYSVGIGQISSEVPQNLSASRPQDRQFILSSKKLLLSDSGFYLCAWRGREPGTQYFGPGTRLTVL.

The rearrangement joins TRBV5-4 to TRBJ2-2, with D maybe TRBD1 (5 bases). Germline V CDR1 and CDR2: SGHNT, YYREEE (reference sequence). V lost 3 bases, J lost 2 bases, and 8 bases lay in between. The CDR3 consists of 14 residues. The CDR3 DNA sequence: TGTGCCAGCAGCTCTGGACAAAACACCGGGGAGCTGTTTTTT. The encoded protein is CASSSGQNTGELFF.

This rearrangement joins TRBV28 to TRBJ1-1; 7 bases agree with TRBD1. In germline, CDR1 is MDHEN, CDR2 SYDVKM. J lost 3 bases, V lost 7 bases, and 5 bases had no gene match. The CDR3 is 13 residues long. CDR3 residues: CASTPTGYTEAFF. The CDR3 DNA is TGTGCCAGCACCCCGACAGGGTACACTGAAGCTTTCTTT.

J is TRBJ2-5 and V is TRBV5-1, with 8 bases fitting TRBD2. This CDR3 spans 16 amino acids. The trim removed 4 bases at V and 6 bases at J, leaving 14 bases unmatched. Germline V lookup: CDR1 SGHRS, CDR2 YFSETQ. The CDR3 is CASSPFVAGSRKTQYF. CDR3 coding DNA: TGCGCCAGCAGCCCCTTTGTAGCGGGAAGTCGGAAGACCCAGTACTTC.

V gene TRBV4-1 combines with J gene TRBJ2-2, with TRBD1 matching 10 bases. Per the germline V gene, CDR1 is MGHRA and CDR2 is YSYEKL. The CDR3 is 15 amino acids. The J segment lost 3 bases and the V segment lost 5 bases, leaving 3 bases of the junction unmatched. The CDR3 region has the DNA TGCGCCAGCAGCGACAGGGGGCGCGACACCGGGGAGCTGTTTTTT. This codes for CASSDRGRDTGELFF.

The chain employs TRBV21-1 and TRBJ2-2; the table gives TRBD2 as D, unverified against the DNA. TRBV21-1 has pseudogene status. This CDR3 has 17 amino acids. This CDR3 reads CASSKDRSRTNTGELFF. Written as DNA, the CDR3 is TGTGCCAGCAGCAAAGATCGGTCGCGGACGAACACCGGGGAGCTGTTTTTT.

The CDR3 spells CASSAREGSYNEQFF. CDR3 nucleotides: TGTGCCAGCAGCGCCAGAGAGGGCTCCTACAATGAGCAGTTCTTC. The chain recombines TRBV7-2 with TRBJ2-1, with a possible D match to TRBD2 (5 bases). From germline, CDR1 is SGHTA and CDR2 FQGNSA. This CDR3 has 15 residues. The ends were cut back, 5 bases at V and 0 bases at J, with 11 bases in the middle. Full variable domain (remainder filled in from reference TRBV7-2 and TRBJ2-1): GAGVSQSPSNKVTEKGKDVELRCDPISGHTALYWYRQSLGQGLEFLIYFQGNSAPDKSGLPSDRFSAERTGGSVSTLTIQRTQQEDSAVYLCASSAREGSYNEQFFGPGTRLTVL.

The chain has TRBV7-3 and TRBJ2-3; TRBD2 matches 8 bases. This CDR3 contains 16 residues. V shed 2 bases, J shed 0 bases, and the junction held 4 bases outside the gene matches. Germline lookup yields CDR1 SGHTA and CDR2 FQGTGA. Here the CDR3 DNA reads TGTGCCAGCAGCTTATTGGGACTAGAAAGCACAGATACGCAGTATTTT. Translated, it gives CASSLLGLESTDTQYF.

V gene TRBV5-1 combines with J gene TRBJ2-2, with TRBD2 identical over 10 bases. This CDR3 region has 17 residues. Looked up from germline, CDR1 is SGHRS and CDR2 is YFSETQ. V lost 4 bases, J lost 4 bases, and 10 bases stayed unmatched. DNA of the CDR3: TGCGCCAGCAGCCCGAGGCTAGCGGGAGAAGGCACCGGGGAGCTGTTTTTT. Protein sequence: CASSPRLAGEGTGELFF.

V usage is TRBV7-2 and J usage is TRBJ2-7, with a weak D call TRBD1 (6 bases). Trimming took 4 bases from V and 2 from J, leaving 12 bases between them. The CDR3 totals 14 residues. Germline V gene data show CDR1 as SGHTA and CDR2 as FQGNSA. The CDR3 region is CASSSRGTTYEQYF. In nucleotides, the CDR3 is TGTGCCAGCAGCTCTAGGGGGACGACCTACGAGCAGTACTTC.

This rearrangement joins TRBV27 to TRBJ2-5; 7 bases fit TRBD1. Germline lookup yields CDR1 MNHEY and CDR2 SMNVEV (reference sequence). V was pared by 6 bases and J by 5 bases, with 6 bases of the junction left unmatched. This CDR3 spans 13 amino acids. Here the CDR3 reads CASRSPGQETQYF. As DNA, the CDR3 is TGTGCCAGCAGGTCTCCGGGACAGGAGACCCAGTACTTC.

V gene TRBV5-1 combines with J gene TRBJ2-3; 10 bases line up with TRBD2. The junction had 5 bases not matched to a gene; V was cut back by 0 bases and J by 4 bases. The CDR3 consists of 16 residues. Germline V CDR1 and CDR2: SGHRS, YFSETQ. CDR3 amino acids: CASSLVPSGSSDTQYF. The CDR3 nucleotides read TGCGCCAGCAGCTTGGTGCCTAGCGGGAGTTCAGATACGCAGTATTTT.

This clone was seen more than once but under ten times. The chain uses TRBV6-5 and TRBJ2-1; TRBD1 is a possible D gene (6 bases). The CDR3 is made up of 12 amino acids. V was pared by 7 bases and J by 7 bases, with 11 bases between. The germline V gene encodes CDR1 MNHEY and CDR2 SVGAGI. The CDR3 coding sequence is TGTGCCAGCATTTCAGGGGTTAATGAGCAGTTCTTC. This gives the protein CASISGVNEQFF.

The gene calls are TRBV7-3 and TRBJ1-2; 8 positions match TRBD1. Trimming at V came to 5 bases and at J to 8 bases, leaving 7 bases not matched to a gene. The CDR3 loop spans 13 amino acids. Germline values: CDR1 SGHTA, CDR2 FQGTGA. The CDR3 protein is CASSPTGDDGYTF. The CDR3 DNA reads as TGTGCCAGCAGCCCGACAGGGGACGACGGCTACACCTTC.

The rearrangement joins TRBV7-8 to TRBJ2-1, with TRBD2 matching 11 bases. J was trimmed by 6 bases and V by 2 bases; bases with no gene match: 6. CDR1 and CDR2 from the germline V gene are SGHVS and FQNEAQ. The CDR3 runs 16 residues. This CDR3 is CASSLIGGTSGNEQFF. The CDR3 DNA is TGTGCCAGCAGCTTAATAGGGGGGACTAGCGGCAATGAGCAGTTCTTC.

J is TRBJ2-1 and V is TRBV4-2; D possibly corresponds to TRBD2 (6 bases). The CDR3 is 14 amino acids. Trimming removed 1 base at V and 4 bases at J, with 8 bases between. Germline V CDR1 and CDR2: LGHNA, YNFKEQ. CDR3 protein: CASSQAGLYNEQFF. The CDR3 DNA reads TGTGCCAGCAGCCAAGCGGGACTTTACAATGAGCAGTTCTTC.

The CDR3 loop is CASSSDGYYGYTF. DNA for the CDR3: TGTGCCAGCAGCTCGGACGGGTACTATGGCTACACCTTC. The rearrangement links TRBV7-2 to TRBJ1-2; D gene unclear. V was pared by 4 bases and J by 3 bases, with 9 bases between. Germline V gene lookup returns CDR1 SGHTA and CDR2 FQGNSA. The CDR3 totals 13 residues.

The genes are TRBV7-2 and TRBJ1-5; D remains unclear. Germline CDR1 is SGHTA and CDR2 is FQGNSA. Trimming removed 5 bases at V and 0 bases at J, with 11 bases between. This CDR3 region has 15 residues. The DNA for the CDR3 is TGTGCCAGCAGCCCCGGCGGTTATAGCAATCAGCCCCAGCATTTT. As protein: CASSPGGYSNQPQHF. Full variable domain (rest looked up from reference TRBV7-2 and TRBJ1-5): GAGVSQSPSNKVTEKGKDVELRCDPISGHTALYWYRQSLGQGLEFLIYFQGNSAPDKSGLPSDRFSAERTGGSVSTLTIQRTQQEDSAVYLCASSPGGYSNQPQHFGDGTRLSIL.

J is TRBJ2-3 and V is TRBV5-1; 13 bases line up with TRBD2. Germline V lookup: CDR1 SGHRS, CDR2 YFSETQ. The CDR3 is 17 amino acids. The V segment lost 4 bases and the J segment 4 bases; nucleotides outside the gene matches: 9. CDR3 region: CASSPRLAGGGADTQYF. For the CDR3, the DNA is TGCGCCAGCAGCCCCAGACTAGCGGGAGGTGGGGCAGATACGCAGTATTTT.